Listed below are T cell receptor beta chains from one sample, sequenced in a study of T cell responses to AZD1222 COVID-19 vaccine. Clones were sequenced by immunoSEQ multiplex PCR, and TCRdb holds only the in-frame ones, with some missing. The sample yields approximately 110,000 clones, around 85% seen once. The sequencing used peripheral blood, collected on day 0 of AZD1222 vaccination. Receptors originate from an adult in good health. Both conserved end residues are part of each CDR3. A D gene is named only where the DNA matches it firmly. Where a row states a size, it is once, few, many or the class of an expanded clone; other rows omit it.

>TRBD2|TRBV5-1|14|NA|TRBJ2-5
CASGASGGQETQYF
TGCGCCAGCGGCGCTAGCGGGGGCCAAGAGACCCAGTACTTC
>NA|TRBV5-1|14|NA|TRBJ2-5
CASSEGILQETQYF
TGCGCCAGCAGTGAAGGGATACTCCAAGAGACCCAGTACTTC
>NA|TRBV24-1|14|once|TRBJ1-5
CATSPAGRNQPQHF
TGTGCCACCAGTCCGGCAGGTCGCAATCAGCCCCAGCATTTT
>NA|TRBV4-1|13|once|TRBJ2-5
CASSRGGQETQYF
TGCGCCAGCTCCAGGGGGGGTCAAGAGACCCAGTACTTC
>NA|TRBV28|18|NA|TRBJ1-6
CASTLVWSWGSYNSPLHF
TGTGCCAGCACCCTTGTCTGGTCCTGGGGCTCCTATAATTCACCCCTCCACTTT
>NA|TRBV2|13|NA|TRBJ1-2
CASSEFQGGGYTF
TGTGCCAGCAGTGAATTTCAGGGTGGTGGCTACACCTTC
>NA|TRBV28|14|NA|TRBJ2-7
CASSSPAGGYEQYF
TGTGCCAGCAGTTCCCCCGCGGGCGGCTACGAGCAGTACTTC
>TRBD1|TRBV28|17|NA|TRBJ1-5
CASGLGQGMVSNQPQHF
TGTGCCAGCGGGTTGGGACAGGGGATGGTTAGCAATCAGCCCCAGCATTTT
>TRBD1|TRBV19|14|NA|TRBJ2-7
CASSTPGQRYEQYF
TGTGCCAGTAGTACCCCGGGACAGAGATACGAGCAGTACTTC
>TRBD1|TRBV6-1|14|NA|TRBJ1-2
CASSEDRGQGGYTF
TGTGCCAGCAGTGAGGACAGGGGGCAAGGGGGCTACACCTTC
>TRBD1|TRBV19|16|NA|TRBJ1-5
CASSRSTGTGNQPQHF
TGTGCCAGTAGTAGATCGACAGGGACGGGCAATCAGCCCCAGCATTTT
>NA|TRBV5-4|9|NA|TRBJ1-2
CARGEGYTF
TGTGCCAGGGGGGAGGGCTACACCTTC
>TRBD1|TRBV12-3/TRBV12-4|13|NA|TRBJ1-1
CASSLWDRVWAFF
TGTGCCAGCAGTTTATGGGACAGGGTATGGGCTTTCTTT
>NA|TRBV12-3/TRBV12-4|13|NA|TRBJ1-1
CASSPNMNTEAFF
TGTGCCAGCAGTCCCAACATGAACACTGAAGCTTTCTTT
>NA|TRBV6-4|13|NA|TRBJ1-1
CASSHDRSSEAFF
TGTGCCAGCAGCCACGATCGGTCTTCTGAAGCTTTCTTT
>NA|TRBV5-1|13|few|TRBJ1-2
CASSSAGAGRYTF
TGCGCCAGCAGCTCGGCTGGGGCAGGGCGCTACACCTTC
>NA|TRBV12-3/TRBV12-4|13|medium-sized|TRBJ2-2
CASTSRAAGELFF
TGTGCCAGCACGTCTAGGGCGGCCGGGGAGCTGTTTTTT
>NA|TRBV28|15|NA|TRBJ1-5
CASSLGGLGNQPQHF
TGTGCCAGCAGTTTGGGGGGCCTGGGCAATCAGCCCCAGCATTTT
>NA|TRBV29-1|12|once|TRBJ2-3
CSVEFGQDTQYF
TGCAGCGTTGAATTTGGACAAGATACGCAGTATTTT
>TRBD1|TRBV28|15|NA|TRBJ1-2
CASSQSRDRYYGYTF
TGTGCCAGCAGCCAGTCCCGGGACAGGTACTATGGCTACACCTTC
>TRBD1|TRBV30|13|NA|TRBJ1-5
CAWSQGVDQPQHF
TGTGCCTGGTCACAGGGGGTGGATCAGCCCCAGCATTTT
>NA|TRBV5-8|13|NA|TRBJ1-1
CASNTGTTTEAFF
TGTGCCAGCAACACAGGGACGACGACTGAAGCTTTCTTT
>NA|TRBV27|13|NA|TRBJ2-7
CASRKGDLYEQYF
TGTGCCAGTCGCAAAGGGGACCTCTACGAGCAGTACTTC
>NA|TRBV14|14|NA|TRBJ2-4
CASSQERGLNIQYF
TGTGCCAGCAGCCAAGAGCGGGGGCTGAACATTCAGTACTTC
>NA|TRBV10-3|14|NA|TRBJ2-2
CAIGNLVPTGELFF
TGTGCCATCGGGAACCTGGTCCCCACCGGGGAGCTGTTTTTT
>NA|TRBV11-2|14|NA|TRBJ2-5
CASSSRDQGETQYF
TGTGCCAGCAGCAGCCGGGACCAGGGGGAGACCCAGTACTTC
>TRBD1|TRBV15|15|NA|TRBJ1-2
CATSRDRETGGGYTF
TGTGCCACCAGCAGAGATCGGGAGACAGGGGGTGGCTACACCTTC
>NA|TRBV5-1|12|NA|TRBJ2-2
CASGGMAGELFF
TGCGCCAGCGGGGGCATGGCCGGGGAGCTGTTTTTT
>NA|TRBV10-3|12|NA|TRBJ1-1
CAISDRSTEAFF
TGTGCCATCAGTGATCGAAGCACTGAAGCTTTCTTT
>NA|TRBV9|17|NA|TRBJ2-3
CASSVGPAGLLTDTQYF
TGTGCCAGCAGCGTAGGTCCGGCGGGGCTCCTCACAGATACGCAGTATTTT
>NA|TRBV12-5|13|NA|TRBJ1-1
CASGLGDLNEAFF
TGTGCTAGTGGTTTAGGGGACCTGAATGAAGCTTTCTTT
>TRBD1|TRBV7-2|12|few|TRBJ2-7
CASSFNQGGPNF
TGTGCCAGCAGCTTCAACCAAGGGGGCCCGAACTTC
>NA|TRBV28|16|NA|TRBJ1-3
CASSFRPGGTGNTIYF
TGTGCCAGCAGTTTCAGGCCGGGAGGGACTGGAAACACCATATATTTT
>NA|TRBV28|19|NA|TRBJ2-1
CASSSTLQGGMREYNEQFF
TGTGCCAGCAGTTCGACCCTACAGGGCGGGATGAGGGAGTACAATGAGCAGTTCTTC
>TRBD1|TRBV19|16|NA|TRBJ1-2
CASSTSGQGPNYGYTF
TGTGCCAGTAGTACCTCCGGACAGGGACCTAACTATGGCTACACCTTC
>NA|TRBV6-5|11|once|TRBJ1-1
CATRGYTEAFF
TGTGCCACCAGAGGTTACACTGAAGCTTTCTTT
>NA|TRBV11-2|16|NA|TRBJ1-3
CASSLVGAAAGNTIYF
TGTGCCAGCAGCTTAGTCGGCGCGGCAGCTGGAAACACCATATATTTT
>NA|TRBV20-1|16|NA|TRBJ1-6
CSASRATSSYNSPLHF
TGCAGTGCTAGTCGGGCGACGAGCTCCTATAATTCACCCCTCCACTTT
>NA|TRBV20-1|11|NA|TRBJ2-3
CSAPPADTQYF
TGCAGTGCCCCCCCGGCCGATACGCAGTATTTT
>NA|TRBV20-1|14|NA|TRBJ2-7
CSASLVLKRSEQYF
TGCAGTGCTAGTTTGGTACTCAAGCGGTCCGAGCAGTACTTC
>NA|TRBV2|13|NA|TRBJ2-7
CASRKDSQGRVRF
TGTGCCAGCAGGAAAGACAGCCAGGGGCGGGTCAGGTTC
>NA|TRBV5-6|15|NA|TRBJ1-2
CASSNGHRGDYGYTF
TGTGCCAGCAGCAACGGACACCGAGGGGACTATGGCTACACCTTC
>NA|TRBV19|14|NA|TRBJ1-1
CASSIWGGSTEAFF
TGTGCCAGTAGTATCTGGGGGGGAAGTACTGAAGCTTTCTTT
>NA|TRBV7-9|13|NA|TRBJ1-1
CASSLGQHTEAFF
TGTGCCAGCAGCCTAGGACAGCACACTGAAGCTTTCTTT
>NA|TRBV3-1/TRBV3-2|14|NA|TRBJ2-7
CASSQVNRFYEQYF
TGTGCCAGCAGCCAAGTGAACAGATTCTACGAGCAGTACTTC
>NA|TRBV5-1|15|once|TRBJ1-1
CASSQHAGAPTEAFF
TGCGCCAGCAGCCAGCACGCTGGGGCCCCCACTGAAGCTTTCTTT
>TRBD2|TRBV29-1|14|NA|TRBJ2-7
CSFAGLGGSHEQYF
TGCAGCTTCGCTGGACTGGGAGGGTCGCACGAGCAGTACTTC
>NA|TRBV28|13|NA|TRBJ1-1
CASSHFENTEAFF
TGTGCCAGCAGTCATTTTGAGAACACTGAAGCTTTCTTT
>NA|TRBV14|9|NA|TRBJ2-5
CASSQGGNF
TGTGCCAGCAGCCAAGGGGGTAACTTC
>NA|TRBV12-3/TRBV12-4|12|NA|TRBJ2-5
CASSPGSETQYF
TGTGCCAGCAGCCCGGGCTCGGAGACCCAGTACTTC
>NA|TRBV2|15|once|TRBJ1-6
CASSGDKKRGSPLHF
TGTGCCAGCAGTGGGGACAAGAAGAGGGGTTCACCCCTCCACTTT
>NA|TRBV30|15|NA|TRBJ1-5
CAWSTRGLGNQPQHF
TGTGCCTGGAGTACGCGGGGTCTGGGCAATCAGCCCCAGCATTTT
>NA|TRBV3-1/TRBV3-2|15|once|TRBJ2-3
CAISKGKSSTDTQYF
TGTGCCATTAGCAAAGGGAAATCTAGCACAGATACGCAGTATTTT
>NA|TRBV14|13|once|TRBJ1-2
CASSLKEGYGYTF
TGTGCCAGCAGCCTAAAGGAGGGGTATGGCTACACCTTC
>TRBD2|TRBV3-1/TRBV3-2|19|NA|TRBJ2-7
CASSRIPTSGGKSSYEQYF
TGTGCCAGCAGCCGAATACCGACTAGCGGGGGAAAGAGCTCCTACGAGCAGTACTTC
>NA|TRBV7-9|15|NA|TRBJ1-1
CASSSPTPGDTEAFF
TGTGCCAGCAGCTCGCCGACACCAGGGGACACTGAAGCTTTCTTT
>NA|TRBV3-1/TRBV3-2|13|NA|TRBJ1-1
CASSPRLSTEAFF
TGTGCCAGCAGCCCCAGACTGAGCACTGAAGCTTTCTTT
>NA|TRBV9|15|NA|TRBJ1-2
CASSAPLGANYGYTF
TGTGCCAGCAGCGCACCCCTGGGAGCTAACTATGGCTACACCTTC
>TRBD1|TRBV10-2|11|few|TRBJ1-1
CASTGGEEAFF
TGCGCCAGTACAGGGGGGGAAGAAGCTTTCTTT
>TRBD2|TRBV6-5|14|NA|TRBJ2-7
CASRRAGGEGEQYF
TGTGCCAGCAGGAGAGCGGGGGGTGAGGGTGAGCAGTACTTC